Each of the 27 T cell receptor beta chains below was sequenced from the same sample in a study of T cells in Graves' hyperthyroidism and ophthalmopathy. The source material, RNA transcripts, was used to amplify TCR beta CDR3 regions. HTBI primers were the set used in a first-round RT-PCR of the TCR CDR3. One entry per CDR3 protein results from TCRdb running MiXCR on the multiplex PCR reads. The table shows 750,000 to 900,000 distinct CDR3 sequences, with 38% occurring only once. Sequencing was performed on blood. The receptors were sampled from a young man with Graves' hyperthyroidism.

The V gene is TRBV2, the J gene TRBJ2-7, with a weak D call TRBD1 (5 bases). CDR3 length: 13 residues. Germline V CDR1 and CDR2: SNHLY, FYNNEI. V was trimmed by 1 base and J by 1 base, leaving 5 bases between them. The CDR3 is CASSEDRSYEQYF. The CDR3 DNA is TGTGCCAGCAGTGAAGACAGGTCCTACGAGCAGTACTTC.

The chain couples TRBV4-3 to TRBJ2-7; weak D call: TRBD1 (6 bases). CDR1 LGHNA and CDR2 YSLEER come from the germline V gene. With 1 base removed from V and 2 bases from J, the gap between germline ends came to 12 bases. This CDR3 region has 15 residues. In nucleotides, the CDR3 is TGCGCCAGCAGCCAAGTGGCAGGGGACGCCTACGAGCAGTACTTC. It encodes CASSQVAGDAYEQYF.

The gene calls are TRBV9 and TRBJ1-4; possible D gene TRBD1, 6 bases. V lost 4 bases and J lost 7, with 11 bases in between. Germline lookup yields CDR1 SGDLS and CDR2 YYNGEE. The CDR3 runs to 13 residues. CDR3 region: CASSPGGAEKLFF. CDR3 in DNA: TGTGCCAGCAGCCCTGGGGGCGCTGAAAAACTGTTTTTT.

This clonotype has just a few counts. This chain connects TRBV9 to TRBJ1-1; D perhaps matches TRBD1 (5 bases). Germline V gene data show CDR1 as SGDLS and CDR2 as YYNGEE. Trimming removed 4 bases at V and 3 bases at J, with 19 bases between. The CDR3 is made up of 16 amino acids. The CDR3 loop reads CASSSPAGEGDTEAFF. The CDR3 DNA follows: TGTGCCAGCAGCTCCCCGGCGGGGGAGGGAGACACTGAAGCTTTCTTT. Full variable domain (missing parts from reference TRBV9 and TRBJ1-1): DSGVTQTPKHLITATGQRVTLRCSPRSGDLSVYWYQQSLDQGLQFLIQYYNGEERAKGNILERFSAQQFPDLHSELNLSSLELGDSALYFCASSSPAGEGDTEAFFGQGTRLTVV.

CDR3 coding DNA: TGCAGCGTACCGATGGGGGCTCACACTGAAGCTTTCTTT. It translates to CSVPMGAHTEAFF. This sequence joins TRBV29-1 and TRBJ1-1; TRBD1 might be the D (6 bases). Trimming removed 6 bases at V and 3 bases at J, with 14 bases between. The CDR3 has 13 amino acids. CDR1 and CDR2 (germline): SQVTM, ANQGSEA. Complete variable domain (other parts from reference TRBV29-1 and TRBJ1-1): SAVISQKPSRDICQRGTSLTIQCQVDSQVTMMFWYRQQPGQSLTLIATANQGSEATYESGFVIDKFPISRPNLTFSTLTVSNMSPEDSSIYLCSVPMGAHTEAFFGQGTRLTVV.

This clonotype was seen a few times. The rearrangement joins TRBV11-2 to TRBJ2-7; 9 bases are shared with TRBD1. Germline loops: CDR1 SGHAT, CDR2 FQNNGV. This CDR3 has 16 amino acids. Unmatched junction bases numbered 9, after V lost 1 base and J lost 5 bases. This CDR3 reads CASSLVGQGRRDEQYF. CDR3 sequence (DNA): TGTGCCAGCAGCTTAGTCGGACAGGGGCGTCGGGACGAGCAGTACTTC.

This clonotype was counted many times. The genes are TRBV7-9 and TRBJ1-5; TRBD1 matches at 8 bases. CDR3 length equals 15 residues. V dropped 4 bases and J dropped 6; count of bases not matched to a gene: 8. Germline V CDR1 and CDR2: SEHNR, FQNEAQ (reference sequence). CDR3 sequence: CASSSTGDEGQPQHF. The DNA for the CDR3 is TGTGCCAGCAGCTCGACAGGGGATGAAGGTCAGCCCCAGCATTTT.

The chain links TRBV29-1 to TRBJ2-7; TRBD2 matches 7 bases. This CDR3 is built from 13 residues. Germline V gene lookup returns CDR1 SQVTM and CDR2 ANQGSEA. V lost 4 bases, J lost 3 bases, and 6 bases stayed unmatched. CDR3 in amino acids: CSVGGGMYYEQYF. The CDR3 DNA follows: TGCAGCGTTGGGGGGGGGATGTACTACGAGCAGTACTTC.

This clonotype came up many times. The chain couples TRBV29-1 to TRBJ1-2; 9 nucleotides match TRBD1. Per the germline V gene, CDR1 is SQVTM and CDR2 is ANQGSEA. Trimming cost V 4 bases and J 3 bases; bases outside gene matches: 3. The CDR3 sequence is 13 residues long. The CDR3 is CSVATGGYYGYTF. The DNA of the CDR3 is TGCAGCGTTGCGACAGGGGGATACTATGGCTACACCTTC.

This clonotype was detected only a few times. J is TRBJ2-5 and V is TRBV7-9, with a weak D call TRBD2 (6 bases). Between the trimmed V and J ends, which lost 4 bases and 2 bases, there was a span of 14 bases. CDR3 length equals 15 residues. The germline gives CDR1 SEHNR, CDR2 FQNEAQ (reference sequence). DNA of the CDR3: TGTGCCAGCAGCTCTACGATAGCGGATCAAGAGACCCAGTACTTC. Its protein is CASSSTIADQETQYF.

Concerning this clonotype: A read error may account for a junction end that differs from germline. V and J are TRBV7-2 and TRBJ2-2, with D possibly matching TRBD1 (5 bases). Germline CDR1 reads SGHTA; CDR2 reads FQGNSA. The CDR3 has 14 residues. The CDR3 region is CVSSFLQGREELFF. The CDR3 DNA follows: TGTGTCAGCAGCTTCTTGCAGGGAAGGGAGGAGCTGTTTTTT.

This chain joins TRBV6-1 and TRBJ1-2, with D perhaps TRBD1 (5 bases). Trimming cost V 1 base and J 6 bases, with 21 bases left between them. The germline V gene has CDR1 MNHNS and CDR2 SASEGT. The CDR3 consists of 17 residues. The CDR3 protein is CASSEESTQGAVNGYTF. The CDR3 DNA follows: TGTGCCAGCAGTGAAGAAAGTACGCAGGGAGCGGTGAATGGCTACACCTTC.

This clonotype has only one observation. The gene calls are TRBV29-1 and TRBJ2-5; 8 bases align to TRBD2. V lost 3 bases to trimming and J lost 6 bases; unmatched junction nucleotides: 9. Germline CDR1 and CDR2: SQVTM and ANQGSEA. This CDR3 is 14 amino acids long. The CDR3 DNA reads TGCAGCGTTGATGACCCCAGCGGGAGACAGACCCAGTACTTC. Protein product: CSVDDPSGRQTQYF.

V gene TRBV4-1 combines with J gene TRBJ2-7; tentatively, D is TRBD2 (5 bases). With 0 bases removed from V and 5 bases from J, the gap between germline ends came to 14 bases. Germline CDR1 is MGHRA and CDR2 is YSYEKL. The CDR3 has 15 residues. The CDR3 DNA sequence: TGCGCCAGCAGCCAAGAGGTAGCGCGGGTCGACGAGCAGTACTTC. Translation: CASSQEVARVDEQYF.

This clonotype was observed many times. J is TRBJ1-4 and V is TRBV19; weak D call: TRBD1 (5 bases). The CDR3 length is 14 residues. Germline CDR1 and CDR2: LNHDA and SQIVND (reference sequence). The V end lost 11 bases, the J end lost 5 bases, and 18 bases lay between the germline ends. CDR3 sequence: CASKRRDPNEKLFF. The CDR3 coding sequence is TGTGCCTCAAAACGCCGGGACCCCAATGAAAAACTGTTTTTT.

This clonotype was picked up one time. This rearrangement joins TRBV6-4 to TRBJ2-5; D unresolved. The length of the CDR3 is 13 residues. V lost 7 bases, J lost 5 bases, and 14 bases lay in between. The germline V gene has CDR1 MRHNA and CDR2 SNTAGT. The chain's CDR3 is CASNREDWETQYF. Here the CDR3 DNA reads TGTGCCAGCAACCGCGAAGACTGGGAGACCCAGTACTTC.

In this sample, this clonotype turned up many times. The V gene is TRBV7-8, the J gene TRBJ1-2; TRBD1 agrees at 7 bases. In germline, CDR1 is SGHVS, CDR2 FQNEAQ. The CDR3 consists of 13 residues. Trimming cost V 3 bases and J 8 bases; bases outside gene matches: 6. The chain's CDR3 is CASSFRTGGGYTF. The CDR3 DNA is TGTGCCAGCAGCTTCAGGACAGGTGGAGGCTACACCTTC.

The chain is built from TRBV7-9 and TRBJ2-1; the D gene is possibly TRBD1 (5 bases). The germline V gene has CDR1 SEHNR and CDR2 FQNEAQ (reference sequence). CDR3 length: 13 residues. Trimming removed 4 bases at V and 5 bases at J, with 9 bases between. CDR3 sequence (DNA): TGTGCCAGCAGCTCAGCAGGGAACAATGAGCAGTTCTTC. Protein: CASSSAGNNEQFF.

The V and J genes are TRBV12-3 or TRBV12-4 and TRBJ1-2; TRBD1 matches 7 bases. This CDR3 has 14 residues. With V trimmed by 6 bases and J by 8 bases, 12 bases remained unmatched. Written as DNA, the CDR3 is TGTGCCAGCAGCCCGAACCGACAGGGCGGAGGCTACACCTTC. Encoded protein: CASSPNRQGGGYTF.

The V and J genes are TRBV29-1 and TRBJ2-5; D remains unclear. Germline assignment: CDR1 SQVTM and CDR2 ANQGSEA. V was shortened by 4 bases and J by 5 bases, with 14 bases between the two germline ends. The CDR3 spans 13 residues. The CDR3 nucleotides read TGCAGCGTTGTCTTCCTCGGCACCGAGACCCAGTACTTC. Protein sequence: CSVVFLGTETQYF.

This clonotype was counted a few times. This chain joins TRBV7-6 and TRBJ2-2; D is perhaps TRBD1 or TRBD2 (6 bases each). V shed 1 base and J shed 5 bases, with 14 bases lying between them. From germline, CDR1 is SGHVS and CDR2 FNYEAQ. The CDR3 totals 16 residues. CDR3 residues: CASSLEGGRGTGELFF. The DNA for the CDR3 is TGTGCCAGCAGCTTAGAGGGGGGCAGGGGAACCGGGGAGCTGTTTTTT. The complete variable domain, with remaining parts taken from reference TRBV7-6 and TRBJ2-2, reads GAGVSQSPRYKVTKRGQDVALRCDPISGHVSLYWYRQALGQGPEFLTYFNYEAQQDKSGLPNDRFSAERPEGSISTLTIQRTEQRDSAMYRCASSLEGGRGTGELFFGEGSRLTVL.

The genes are TRBV2 and TRBJ2-5, with 7 bases identical to TRBD1. Germline V gene data show CDR1 as SNHLY and CDR2 as FYNNEI. The CDR3 is made up of 14 amino acids. J lost 5 bases, V lost 5 bases, and 8 bases had no gene match. The CDR3 DNA is TGTGCCAGCAGTATACAGGGGTTGCAGGAGACCCAGTACTTC. Translating gives CASSIQGLQETQYF.

In its sample, this clonotype was seen many times. The chain is built from TRBV10-3 and TRBJ1-2; 8 bases are shared with TRBD1. The ends lost 4 bases at V and 7 bases at J; junction bases unmatched: 5. The CDR3 has 13 amino acids. CDR1 and CDR2 (germline): ENHRY, SYGVKD. The CDR3 nucleotides are TGTGCCATCAGTGGGACAGGGCGTTTTGGCTACACCTTC. Amino acid sequence: CAISGTGRFGYTF.

This chain uses TRBV7-3 with TRBJ2-2; D uncertain. CDR1 is SGHTA, CDR2 FQGTGA, per germline. Trimming removed 6 bases at V and 7 bases at J, with 15 bases between. CDR3 length: 14 amino acids. The CDR3 region has the DNA TGTGCCAGCAGACCTACCCGGACGGTCGGGGAGCTGTTTTTT. Translated: CASRPTRTVGELFF.

The chain combines TRBV12-3 or TRBV12-4 with TRBJ1-4; unclear D gene. The CDR3 is 11 residues long. V was clipped by 3 bases and J by 8 bases, with 4 bases between them. CDR3 sequence: CASSLKEKLFF. The CDR3 nucleotides are TGTGCCAGCAGTTTGAAAGAAAAACTGTTTTTT.

This clonotype was counted between two and nine times. The rearrangement links TRBV5-8 to TRBJ2-5, with 8 nucleotides matching TRBD1. There are 15 residues in the CDR3. Germline lookup yields CDR1 SGHTS and CDR2 YDEGEE. Trimming removed 3 bases from V and 3 bases from J; junction bases left unmatched: 7. The CDR3 bases are TGTGCCAGCAGCTCACCGGGACAGGACAAAGAGACCCAGTACTTC. Amino acid sequence: CASSSPGQDKETQYF.

The chain employs TRBV10-3 and TRBJ1-5; 10 nucleotides align to TRBD1. V shed 11 bases and J 6 bases; nucleotides not matched to a gene: 10. This CDR3 is 14 amino acids long. Per germline, CDR1 ENHRY and CDR2 SYGVKD. In DNA form, the CDR3 reads TGTGCCCTCTGGGGGACAGGGGTTGGTCAGCCCCAGCATTTT. Its translation: CALWGTGVGQPQHF.